One and the same sample provided the 8 T cell receptor beta chains below, sequenced in a study of blood T cell repertoires in COVID-19. Here immunoSEQ multiplex PCR was the method, and the copy in TCRdb shows in-frame clones only, minus some. The sample gives a few hundred thousand clones, about 90% of which show up once; roughly 1.6% is in the top ten. Source material: PBMCs or T cells enriched from blood (not recorded which). Receptors were obtained from a woman aged 18-29 years with acute COVID-19.

The chain carries TRBV29-1 and TRBJ2-1, with 9 bases aligning to TRBD2. After removal of 7 bases from V and 2 bases from J, the junction contained 9 bases not matched to a gene. This CDR3 has 15 residues. Germline V gives CDR1 SQVTM, CDR2 ANQGSEA. The CDR3, as DNA: TGCAGCGGAACTCTAGCGGGGAGAGCCTACAATGAGCAGTTCTTC. It is translated as CSGTLAGRAYNEQFF.

The V call is TRBV7-2, the J call TRBJ2-5, with D possibly matching TRBD1 (6 bases). V was pared by 1 base and J by 3 bases, with 18 bases between. In germline, CDR1 is SGHTA, CDR2 FQGNSA. The CDR3 is 17 amino acids. The CDR3 region has the DNA TGTGCCAGCAGCTTAGGTTTAGTGGGACACCAGAAAGAGACCCAGTACTTC. Its translation: CASSLGLVGHQKETQYF.

The gene calls are TRBV28 and TRBJ1-4; D not resolved. The CDR3 is made up of 13 amino acids. Per the germline V gene, CDR1 is MDHEN and CDR2 is SYDVKM. V shed 5 bases and J shed 8 bases, with 12 bases lying between them. This chain's CDR3 is CASSPPAREKLFF. Written as DNA, the CDR3 is TGTGCCAGCAGTCCACCTGCGCGAGAAAAACTGTTTTTT.

This clone has more than one count but fewer than ten. The chain employs TRBV19 and TRBJ2-7; D unclear. CDR3 length: 14 residues. The V gene's germline CDR1 is LNHDA and CDR2 SQIVND (reference sequence). V lost 0 bases and J lost 1, with 7 bases in between. CDR3 protein: CASSIDWASYEQYF. CDR3 coding DNA: TGTGCCAGTAGTATAGATTGGGCTTCCTACGAGCAGTACTTC.

This sequence joins TRBV5-5 and TRBJ2-7, with D maybe TRBD1 (6 bases). With 6 bases removed from V and 4 bases from J, the gap between germline ends came to 20 bases. Germline values: CDR1 SGHKS, CDR2 YYEKEE (reference sequence). This CDR3 comprises 15 residues. The CDR3 sequence: CASIDDRWGSYEQYF. In nucleotides, the CDR3 is TGTGCCAGCATCGACGACAGGTGGGGATCTTACGAGCAGTACTTC.

The chain employs TRBV11-2 and TRBJ2-2; possible D gene TRBD2, 6 bases. The V and J ends lost 1 base and 5 bases respectively, with 11 bases between them. CDR3 size: 15 residues. CDR1 and CDR2 from the germline V gene are SGHAT and FQNNGV. The CDR3 loop reads CASSLVRGRTGELFF. The CDR3 nucleotides read TGTGCCAGCAGCTTAGTACGGGGGAGGACCGGGGAGCTGTTTTTT.

The J gene is TRBJ2-5, the V gene TRBV28, with 10 bases identical to TRBD2. The CDR3 length is 17 residues. CDR1 MDHEN and CDR2 SYDVKM come from the germline V gene. The trim removed 2 bases at V and 2 bases at J, leaving 8 bases unmatched. The CDR3: CASSLPRGLARQETQYF. The CDR3 DNA reads TGTGCCAGCAGTTTACCCCGGGGACTAGCGCGACAAGAGACCCAGTACTTC.

The V and J genes are TRBV28 and TRBJ1-1, with D tentatively TRBD1 (6 bases). The CDR3 has 14 residues. Germline CDR1 is MDHEN and CDR2 is SYDVKM. V lost 5 bases and J 3 bases, leaving 13 bases between the germline ends. The CDR3 region has the DNA TGTGCCAGCAGTGATACCTACAGGGACACTGAAGCTTTCTTT. Residues: CASSDTYRDTEAFF.